The clone carrying this T cell receptor (beta chain) has only one observation. Its antigen is unidentified. Profiled with immunoSEQ multiplex PCR; TCRdb holds only in-frame clones, not every one. The sample includes over 60,000 clones, around 96% of them seen just once. The sample belongs to a study of cytomegalovirus exposure and HLA in healthy donors. In the study overall: The use of the same platform for the approximately 130 validation repertoires and the roughly 670 first-cohort repertoires was reported by a later analysis.

The CDR3 loop spans 15 amino acids. Trimming stripped 1 base from V and 0 bases from J, with 7 bases between. CDR1 and CDR2 from the germline V gene are MDHEN and SYDVKM. Study-wide results and limits: Diagnosis of cytomegalovirus status made by the classifier reportedly showed high specificity and sensitivity. One later analysis, an examination of the 90 to 150 validation repertoires, found that first-cohort TCR clusters tended to co-occur in them.

Specimen: PBMCs. The receptor was derived from a woman in her late teens or twenties in good health and CMV-seropositive. V is TRBV28 and J is TRBJ2-4; no clear D. The DNA for the CDR3 is TGTGCCAGCAGTTTATTACCACTAGCCAAAAACATTCAGTACTTC. This sequence encodes CASSLLPLAKNIQYF.